This section outlines one T cell receptor (beta chain) sequence together with its context. The data were obtained in a study of blood T cell repertoires in COVID-19. Across the study: There were acute and convalescent COVID-19 samples, and they came from the United States, Italy and Spain. T cells, B-cell-depleted T cells, or PBMCs provided the cDNA or gDNA that served as material.

Study processing details: Scientists estimated how many nucleated cells there were by amplifying reference gene primers. TCRdb's table, derived via immunoSEQ multiplex PCR, lists solely in-frame clones and lacks some. From that table come the V and J calls and clone size; the DNA was used to work out D and trimming. The data contain 250,000 to 350,000 clones, around 88% of them singletons. The CDR3 loop spans 12 amino acids. Trimming removed 4 bases at V and 6 bases at J, with 7 bases between. From germline, CDR1 is MNHEY and CDR2 SMNVEV (reference sequence). What was sequenced was peripheral blood. This TCR came from a woman between 50 and 59 years old with acute or convalescent COVID-19. J is TRBJ2-1 and V is TRBV27; no clear D. The CDR3 DNA reads TGTGCCAGCAGTTATGGCCCCAATGAGCAGTTCTTC. It encodes CASSYGPNEQFF.